The source of this T cell receptor (beta chain) is a study of cytomegalovirus exposure and HLA in healthy donors. The overall study: The early release's HLA-typed donors yielded approximately 85 million unique TCRs. Of a few hundred genotyped donors, about 81% clustered with self-reported Caucasian donors.

Points on this clone: Its antigen is not known.

The primer mix had 60 Vbeta and 13 Jbeta primers. Repertoires were generated with immunoSEQ multiplex PCR, while TCRdb's copy carries only in-frame clones and drops some. Its listing shows 150,000 to 200,000 clones. Broader study findings: An analysis that was carried out later associated 15,000 to 20,000 TCR beta sequences with HLA alleles at 0.05 false discovery rate. A missense variant in DCLRE1C was later tied to TCR beta V- and J-gene trimming.

The CDR3 is 14 amino acids. Germline V gene sequence: CDR1 LGHNA, CDR2 YNFKEQ. The V segment lost 6 bases and the J segment 7 bases; nucleotides outside the gene matches: 6. The sample consisted of PBMCs. The TCR comes from a woman aged 55-69 years in good health and CMV-seronegative. This rearrangement joins TRBV4-2 to TRBJ1-6; 7 nucleotides align to TRBD1. In DNA, the CDR3 is TGTGCCAGCAGGCACAGGGGCAGGAATTCACCCCTCCACTTT. Translation gives CASRHRGRNSPLHF.